These 5 T cell receptor beta chains were all obtained from the same sample, sequenced in a study of blood T cell repertoires in COVID-19. Produced via immunoSEQ multiplex PCR; TCRdb's table is partial and in-frame only. The sample holds about 92,000 clones, roughly 72% seen once. The sample comprised peripheral blood. The origin of the receptors is a woman aged 55-70 years in a cohort sampled during active or convalescent COVID-19.

The chain combines TRBV7-8 with TRBJ2-2, with D unclear. The V gene's germline CDR1 is SGHVS and CDR2 FQNEAQ. Trimming removed 5 bases from V and 2 bases from J, with 15 bases in between. The CDR3 extends over 16 amino acids. CDR3 in amino acids: CASSREVLANTGELFF. The CDR3 DNA reads as TGTGCCAGCAGCCGAGAAGTGCTGGCAAACACCGGGGAGCTGTTTTTT.

This clone was picked up a small number of times. The rearrangement uses TRBV7-3 and TRBJ2-1; D is perhaps TRBD2 (6 bases). The CDR3 runs 13 residues. Germline-derived CDR1 and CDR2 are SGHTA and FQGTGA. Trimming shortened V by 1 base and J by 6 bases, and 7 bases separated the two germline ends. The CDR3, as DNA: TGTGCCAGCAGCTTAATGGGAGGCAATGAGCAGTTCTTC. It translates to CASSLMGGNEQFF. Variable domain in full (rest from reference TRBV7-3 and TRBJ2-1): GAGVSQTPSNKVTEKGKYVELRCDPISGHTALYWYRQSLGQGPEFLIYFQGTGAADDSGLPNDRFFAVRPEGSVSTLKIQRTERGDSAVYLCASSLMGGNEQFFGPGTRLTVL.

The chain recombines TRBV12-3 or TRBV12-4 with TRBJ2-5; D is perhaps TRBD1 (5 bases). This CDR3 spans 13 amino acids. The germline V and J ends were trimmed by 5 bases and 2 bases, with 9 bases remaining between them. The CDR3 sequence is CASSKGPQETQYF. The DNA for the CDR3 is TGTGCCAGCAGTAAGGGGCCGCAAGAGACCCAGTACTTC.

The chain joins TRBV29-1 to TRBJ1-2; D possibly corresponds to TRBD1 (5 bases). V lost 3 bases and J 3 bases, leaving 17 bases between the germline ends. Germline-derived CDR1 and CDR2 are SQVTM and ANQGSEA. The CDR3 totals 15 residues. The CDR3 DNA follows: TGCAGCGTTGATGACTCGGGGGAATGGGACTATGGCTACACCTTC. Its protein product is CSVDDSGEWDYGYTF.

This clone was detected once. The rearrangement uses TRBV9 and TRBJ2-5; 8 bases align to TRBD2. Per the germline V gene, CDR1 is SGDLS and CDR2 is YYNGEE. The CDR3 extends over 16 amino acids. Unmatched junction bases numbered 9, after V lost 0 bases and J lost 5 bases. Here the CDR3 DNA reads TGTGCCAGCAGCGTAGGTAGCGGGGATTTCATCGAGACCCAGTACTTC. As protein: CASSVGSGDFIETQYF.